The 18 T cell receptor beta chains given below trace back to one sample, sequenced in a study of shared clonotypes between healthy human individuals (dated by TCRdb to about 2020). The library was built by means of the immunoSEQ multiplex PCR assay. TCRdb retrieved this table from immuneACCESS and kept in-frame rearrangements only. Not all clones are present; in checked studies, unresolved V genes account for under half, and no reason is known for the remainder. The sample profile shows 400,000 or so clones; 96% of them were found once. The ten biggest clones cover 0.32% of the sample. The sequencing input was memory CD8+ T cells sorted from blood. The cell subset or site label corresponds to: CD45RO+ cells pooled with CCR7-negative TemRA cells. The receptors were gathered from a man aged 25 to 40 in good health.

This chain connects TRBV9 to TRBJ2-2; D is ambiguous. Germline CDR1 is SGDLS and CDR2 is YYNGEE. Deletions cut 3 bases from V and 7 bases from J, with 4 bases between. This CDR3 contains 11 residues. The CDR3 nucleotides read TGTGCCAGCAGCGCTAGCGGGGAGCTGTTTTTT. Translating gives CASSASGELFF.

The chain combines TRBV29-1 with TRBJ2-1; 11 positions match TRBD2. V was clipped by 8 bases and J by 6 bases; unmatched bases: 6. Germline assignment: CDR1 SQVTM and CDR2 ANQGSEA. There are 13 residues in the CDR3. The CDR3 DNA reads TGCAGCCCTCAACTAGCGGGAGTCAATGAGCAGTTCTTC. This encodes CSPQLAGVNEQFF.

V is TRBV10-3 and J is TRBJ2-1; 7 nucleotides align to TRBD2. Germline lookup yields CDR1 ENHRY and CDR2 SYGVKD. The CDR3 length is 16 residues. V lost 3 bases and J lost 0; bases outside the gene matches: 5. The DNA for the CDR3 is TGTGCCATCAGTGATCAAGCGGGGAGCTCCTACAATGAGCAGTTCTTC. Translated, it gives CAISDQAGSSYNEQFF.

The gene calls are TRBV9 and TRBJ2-1; 7 nucleotides match TRBD2. CDR3 length equals 16 residues. The germline V gene has CDR1 SGDLS and CDR2 YYNGEE. After removal of 3 bases from V and 3 bases from J, the junction contained 9 bases not matched to a gene. Written as DNA, the CDR3 is TGTGCCAGCAGCGCGGCCCCTAGCGGCTTCTACAATGAGCAGTTCTTC. This encodes CASSAAPSGFYNEQFF.

The rearrangement links TRBV27 to TRBJ2-1; D might be TRBD2 (6 bases). The length of the CDR3 is 17 residues. Deletions cut 3 bases from V and 4 bases from J, with 19 bases between. Germline V lookup: CDR1 MNHEY, CDR2 SMNVEV (reference sequence). CDR3 amino acids: CASSFRHLGTPYNEQFF. The CDR3 region has the DNA TGTGCCAGCAGTTTCCGCCACCTCGGGACTCCATACAATGAGCAGTTCTTC.

V gene TRBV5-5 combines with J gene TRBJ2-1; weak D call: TRBD1 (5 bases). Germline assignment: CDR1 SGHKS and CDR2 YYEKEE (reference sequence). Trimming took 2 bases from V and 6 from J, leaving 15 bases between them. This CDR3 is 15 amino acids long. CDR3 DNA: TGTGCCAGCAGCTTTGTAGGACATACTCCCAATGAGCAGTTCTTC. Translated, it gives CASSFVGHTPNEQFF.

The V and J genes are TRBV27 and TRBJ2-7, with 10 bases matching TRBD1. CDR1 is MNHEY and CDR2 is SMNVEV in the germline V gene (reference sequence). The CDR3 sequence is 14 residues long. Trimming cost V 6 bases and J 6 bases; bases outside gene matches: 8. The CDR3 region is CASSPGQGPGEQYF. DNA for the CDR3: TGTGCCAGCAGCCCGGGACAGGGGCCCGGCGAGCAGTACTTC.

The J gene is TRBJ2-1, the V gene TRBV7-2; maybe TRBD2 (6 bases). V shed 8 bases and J shed 0 bases, with 11 bases lying between them. The CDR3 extends over 14 amino acids. CDR1 and CDR2 from the germline V gene are SGHTA and FQGNSA. Written as DNA, the CDR3 is TGTGCCAGCTGGAGCGGGCACTCCTACAATGAGCAGTTCTTC. Encoded protein: CASWSGHSYNEQFF.

This CDR3 is CASSSGLAGLDEQFF. The CDR3 nucleotides are TGCGCCAGCAGCTCCGGACTAGCGGGATTGGATGAGCAGTTCTTC. The chain uses TRBV5-1 and TRBJ2-1; 12 bases map to TRBD2. Losses at the gene ends were 3 bases for V and 8 bases for J; bases not matched to a gene: 6. The CDR3 totals 15 residues. CDR1 and CDR2 (germline): SGHRS, YFSETQ. Variable domain in full (rest from reference TRBV5-1 and TRBJ2-1): KAGVTQTPRYLIKTRGQQVTLSCSPISGHRSVSWYQQTPGQGLQFLFEYFSETQRNKGNFPGRFSGRQFSNSRSEMNVSTLELGDSALYLCASSSGLAGLDEQFFGPGTRLTVL.

The V and J genes are TRBV7-6 and TRBJ1-4; D call uncertain. This CDR3 is 17 amino acids long. CDR1 is SGHVS, CDR2 FNYEAQ, per germline. With 2 bases removed from V and 7 bases from J, the gap between germline ends came to 20 bases. This chain's CDR3 is CASSLRSSIKASEKLFF. In nucleotides, the CDR3 is TGTGCCAGCAGCTTACGAAGCAGCATAAAAGCTTCTGAAAAACTGTTTTTT.

The chain carries TRBV7-9 and TRBJ2-3, with 8 bases matching TRBD2. From germline, CDR1 is SEHNR and CDR2 FQNEAQ (reference sequence). J gave up 2 bases and V 6 bases, and 10 bases lay outside the gene matches. The CDR3 loop spans 16 amino acids. In nucleotides, the CDR3 is TGTGCCAGCAGTCCCATGGGAGCGGGAGACACAGATACGCAGTATTTT. This gives the protein CASSPMGAGDTDTQYF.

The V and J genes are TRBV7-2 and TRBJ1-5; D gene uncertain. The V gene lost 4 bases and the J gene lost 6 bases, with 13 bases spanning the gap. Germline CDR1 and CDR2: SGHTA and FQGNSA. This CDR3 region has 14 residues. The CDR3 DNA follows: TGTGCCAGCAGCTCTTCAAGAGGAAGTCAGCCCCAGCATTTT. As protein: CASSSSRGSQPQHF. Full variable domain (rest looked up from reference TRBV7-2 and TRBJ1-5): GAGVSQSPSNKVTEKGKDVELRCDPISGHTALYWYRQSLGQGLEFLIYFQGNSAPDKSGLPSDRFSAERTGGSVSTLTIQRTQQEDSAVYLCASSSSRGSQPQHFGDGTRLSIL.

This clone was counted only a few times. V and J are TRBV11-1 and TRBJ2-7; 8 bases are a match to TRBD1. This CDR3 is 15 amino acids long. The germline V gene has CDR1 SGHAT and CDR2 FQDESV (reference sequence). Losses at the gene ends were 5 bases for V and 3 bases for J; bases not matched to a gene: 9. The CDR3, as DNA: TGTGCCAGCAGCCTGCCCGGGGACAGGCACTACGAGCAGTACTTC. It yields the protein CASSLPGDRHYEQYF. The full variable domain, with the rest looked up from reference TRBV11-1 and TRBJ2-7, is EAEVAQSPRYKITEKSQAVAFWCDPISGHATLYWYRQILGQGPELLVQFQDESVVDDSQLPKDRFSAERLKGVDSTLKIQPAELGDSAMYLCASSLPGDRHYEQYFGPGTRLTVT.

The chain has TRBV6-6 and TRBJ2-2; D is uncertain. Germline CDR1 is MNHNY and CDR2 is SVGAGI (reference sequence). The CDR3 runs to 15 residues. V lost 0 bases and J lost 2, with 7 bases in between. This chain's CDR3 is CASSYSRPNTGELFF. Written as DNA, the CDR3 is TGTGCCAGCAGTTACTCGAGACCAAACACCGGGGAGCTGTTTTTT.

V and J are TRBV7-9 and TRBJ2-7; weak D call: TRBD1 (6 bases). V lost 4 bases and J 5 bases, leaving 9 bases between the germline ends. This CDR3 comprises 12 residues. Germline CDR1 reads SEHNR; CDR2 reads FQNEAQ (reference sequence). The CDR3 DNA follows: TGTGCCAGCAGCTCCTACAGGGACGAGCAGTACTTC. Translated, it gives CASSSYRDEQYF.

The rearrangement links TRBV4-1 to TRBJ2-1; unclear D gene. This CDR3 is built from 15 residues. V lost 1 base to trimming and J lost 10 bases, with 17 bases between them. Germline V gene data show CDR1 as MGHRA and CDR2 as YSYEKL. The CDR3 region has the DNA TGCGCCAGCAGCCAAGCATGGGCGCTCATGGGAGAGCAGTTCTTC. The encoded protein is CASSQAWALMGEQFF.

This rearrangement joins TRBV19 to TRBJ1-3, with D unresolved. Germline V lookup: CDR1 LNHDA, CDR2 SQIVND (reference sequence). The CDR3 covers 17 residues. The V end lost 7 bases, the J end lost 0 bases, and 19 bases lay between the germline ends. The CDR3 DNA reads as TGTGCCAGTAATCAGCGGGCAGGCTTCAACTCTGGAAACACCATATATTTT. It translates to CASNQRAGFNSGNTIYF.

This clone was observed once. The CDR3 protein is CASRIGTGLYQETQYF. The CDR3 DNA reads as TGTGCCAGCAGGATCGGGACAGGGTTGTACCAAGAGACCCAGTACTTC. V usage is TRBV28 and J usage is TRBJ2-5, with 9 bases aligning to TRBD1. CDR3 length: 16 amino acids. J gave up 0 bases and V 6 bases, and 8 bases lay outside the gene matches. CDR1 and CDR2 (germline): MDHEN, SYDVKM.